The entry below describes one T cell receptor beta chain. This clonotype showed up just a few times. Its antigen is currently not known. No base qualities exist here, and no much larger clone lies one base off it. This entry is derived from a study of post-analysis software for immune sequencing data (dated by TCRdb to about 2015). About the investigation overall: Recorded disease courses included relapsing-remitting, secondary progressive and progressive-relapsing multiple sclerosis, with some patients lacking subtype annotation. Patient repertoires were compared against roughly 11 previously published healthy control repertoires from donors aged about 6 to 28 years. A subset of samples was prepared in parallel using single-end sample barcoding, then pooled and co-amplified after Illumina adapter ligation.

The method behind the library was PCR. Sequenced on an Illumina HiSeq 2500. To reduce PCR and sequencing biases, unique molecular identifiers were built into the TCR beta cDNA libraries. Approximately 500,000 cDNA molecules were obtained for every 1 to 10 million input T cells, so each molecule roughly corresponded to one T cell. Patient libraries were prepared and sequenced with the same protocol used for the earlier healthy control dataset. Within a given batch, samples were prepared together, multiplexed and sequenced on the same HiSeq lane. Under the source paper's analysis protocol: MIGEC was used to process the raw barcoded reads, and molecular identifier groups with only a single read were discarded before consensus assembly and CDR3 extraction. Clonotype tables were post-analysed with VDJtools, normalizing diversity by down-sampling all datasets to the smallest sample size. In repertoire overlap clustering, CDR3 amino acid sequences, but not nucleotide sequences, were matched to correct batch-related cross-sample contamination. The public reads were run again by TCRdb, first through fastp at Q25 and then through MiXCR, and only productive beta chains were kept. Each CDR3 protein gets just one entry, which takes the most common genes and DNA from the rows behind it. Here the V and J calls rest on TCRdb's processing, not on the authors' analysis. The sample table contains 750,000 to 950,000 distinct CDR3 sequences; only one count was recorded for about half of them. The ten largest clonotypes hold approximately 5% of the sample.

To demonstrate the VDJtools post-analysis software, TCR beta repertoires were profiled from the peripheral blood of over ten young patients with multiple sclerosis. The multiple sclerosis patients were children and adolescents between about 6 and 16 years of age. The CDR3 contains 15 residues, cysteine and phenylalanine counted. The retained sequence is limited to the CDR3, 45 bases, with the frame set at the first base. V trim: 7 bases; J trim: 8 bases; unmatched bases: 9. The CDR1 and CDR2 encoded by the germline V gene (reference sequence) are MNHEY and SMNVEV. Study-wide findings and limitations: The control group was slightly older than the multiple sclerosis patient group. Significantly lower normalized Chao1 diversity was found in multiple sclerosis patients than in controls, suggesting substantial peripheral T-cell clonal expansion. When samples were clustered directly using the F measure, samples prepared in the same batch co-clustered strongly, which prompted a batch-effect correction. Four to six TRBV segments, including TRBV5-6, TRBV5-1 and TRBV20-1, were significantly more frequent in patients than controls.

The sequence joins TRBV27 to TRBJ1-6, with 9 bases in between that match TRBD1. The source material was blood. The TCR originated in a girl aged 10 to 17 with multiple sclerosis. Read as DNA, the sequence is TGTGCCAGCACCTACAGGGGGCTATCCGATTCACCCCTCCACTTT. The encoded protein is CASTYRGLSDSPLHF.